This TCR beta chain was sequenced in a study of technical replicates of blood from a handful of donors. There are 14 residues in the CDR3. Germline V lookup: CDR1 SGHVS, CDR2 FNYEAQ. V lost 1 base to trimming and J lost 6 bases, with 10 bases between them. Sequenced by immunoSEQ multiplex PCR; TCRdb stores in-frame clones only, minus some. The top ten hold roughly 0.24% of the sample, which has roughly 90,000 clones, 94% seen once. Source material: T cells isolated from PBMCs. This sequence joins TRBV7-6 and TRBJ2-4; D is ambiguous. This TCR came from a human donor in good health. The CDR3 DNA sequence: TGTGCCAGCAGCTTAGGTACAGCCCCAAACATTCAGTACTTC. Amino acids: CASSLGTAPNIQYF. The full variable domain, with the rest looked up from reference TRBV7-6 and TRBJ2-4, is GAGVSQSPRYKVTKRGQDVALRCDPISGHVSLYWYRQALGQGPEFLTYFNYEAQQDKSGLPNDRFSAERPEGSISTLTIQRTEQRDSAMYRCASSLGTAPNIQYFGAGTRLSVL.